This T cell receptor beta chain was obtained from a study of cytomegalovirus exposure and HLA in healthy donors. Whole-study findings and limits: Associated with cytomegalovirus, according to the listing, were 150 to 200 TCR beta chains.

The CDR3 is 13 residues long. J lost 5 bases, V lost 5 bases, and 1 base had no gene match. Germline V gene data show CDR1 as KGHSH and CDR2 as LQKENI. Profiled with immunoSEQ multiplex PCR; TCRdb holds only in-frame clones, not every one. This table holds approximately 300,000 clones, roughly 87% found once. Turning to this clone: The antigen is unknown.

This TCR was recovered from a woman aged 25-40 years in good health and CMV-seropositive. Sequenced sample: PBMCs. The J gene is TRBJ1-1, the V gene TRBV18; 11 nucleotides agree with TRBD1. The CDR3 region has the DNA TGTGCCAGCTCAAGGGACAGGGGGACTGAAGCTTTCTTT. This codes for CASSRDRGTEAFF.